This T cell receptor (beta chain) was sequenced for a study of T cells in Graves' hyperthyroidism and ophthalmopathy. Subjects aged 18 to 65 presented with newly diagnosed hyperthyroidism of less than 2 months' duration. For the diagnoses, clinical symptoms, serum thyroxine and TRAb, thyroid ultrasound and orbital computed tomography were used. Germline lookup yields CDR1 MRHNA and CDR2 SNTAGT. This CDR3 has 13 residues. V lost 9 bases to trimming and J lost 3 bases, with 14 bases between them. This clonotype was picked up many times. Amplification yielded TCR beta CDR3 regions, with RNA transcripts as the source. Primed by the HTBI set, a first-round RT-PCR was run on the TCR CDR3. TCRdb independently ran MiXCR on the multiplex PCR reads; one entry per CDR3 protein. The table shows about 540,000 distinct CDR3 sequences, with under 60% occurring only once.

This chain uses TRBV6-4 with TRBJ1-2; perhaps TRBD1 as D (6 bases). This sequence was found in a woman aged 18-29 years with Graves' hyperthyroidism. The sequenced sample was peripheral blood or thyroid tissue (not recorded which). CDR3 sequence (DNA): TGTGCCAGGGAGGGACATGGGGACTATGGCTACACCTTC. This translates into CAREGHGDYGYTF.